Following are 30 T cell receptor beta chains from one sample sequenced in a study. Measured with immunoSEQ multiplex PCR; TCRdb has only the in-frame clones, and not every one. Of around 50,000 clones listed, approximately 93% are singletons. Sequenced: PBMCs. All receptors derive from a man aged 40-49 years with rheumatoid arthritis.

The rearrangement links TRBV5-1 to TRBJ2-2; TRBD2 agrees at 7 bases. The length of the CDR3 is 14 residues. V was pared by 3 bases and J by 3 bases, with 2 bases of the junction left unmatched. The germline V gene encodes CDR1 SGHRS and CDR2 YFSETQ. The DNA for the CDR3 is TGCGCCAGCAGCTCGGGACTATACACCGGGGAGCTGTTTTTT. Translating gives CASSSGLYTGELFF.

V gene TRBV4-3 combines with J gene TRBJ2-1; 7 bases agree with TRBD1. V lost 0 bases to trimming and J lost 4 bases; unmatched junction nucleotides: 9. The V gene's germline CDR1 is LGHNA and CDR2 YSLEER. CDR3 length equals 17 residues. The CDR3 protein is CASSQDYGQAVYNEQFF. The CDR3 nucleotides read TGCGCCAGCAGCCAAGATTACGGACAGGCCGTATACAATGAGCAGTTCTTC.

The chain joins TRBV23-1 to TRBJ1-5; 7 positions agree with TRBD1. TRBV23-1 is an open reading frame whose function is uncertain. CDR3 length equals 17 residues. After removal of 1 base from V and 0 bases from J, the junction contained 6 bases not matched to a gene. CDR3 sequence (DNA): TGCGCCAGCAGTCAATTGCACAGGGGAAATAGCAATCAGCCCCAGCATTTT. Encoded protein: CASSQLHRGNSNQPQHF.

The V call is TRBV28, the J call TRBJ2-7; D gene uncertain. The CDR3 spans 14 residues. V was trimmed by 4 bases and J by 3 bases, leaving 13 bases between them. In germline, CDR1 is MDHEN, CDR2 SYDVKM. The chain's CDR3 is CASSSGSLLYEQYF. The CDR3 DNA sequence: TGTGCCAGCAGTTCAGGCAGTTTGCTCTACGAGCAGTACTTC.

This sequence joins TRBV30 and TRBJ2-6; D is undetermined. V was trimmed by 0 bases and J by 0 bases, leaving 12 bases between them. The germline V gene has CDR1 GTSNPN and CDR2 SVGIG (reference sequence). The length of the CDR3 is 17 residues. This CDR3 reads CAWSVVKPRSGANVLTF. The CDR3 DNA sequence: TGTGCCTGGAGTGTTGTAAAACCCCGCTCTGGGGCCAACGTCCTGACTTTC. Drawing the rest from reference TRBV30 and TRBJ2-6, the complete variable domain is SQTIHQWPATLVQPVGSPLSLECTVEGTSNPNLYWYRQAAGRGLQLLFYSVGIGQISSEVPQNLSASRPQDRQFILSSKKLLLSDSGFYLCAWSVVKPRSGANVLTFGAGSRLTVL.

V usage is TRBV28 and J usage is TRBJ2-1; the match to TRBD2 covers 8 bases. After removal of 5 bases from V and 4 bases from J, the junction contained 16 bases not matched to a gene. This CDR3 is 18 amino acids long. Germline values: CDR1 MDHEN, CDR2 SYDVKM. DNA for the CDR3: TGTGCCAGCAGTATCTGGGCGGTCAGCGGGAGTTCTTACAATGAGCAGTTCTTC. Translation: CASSIWAVSGSSYNEQFF. The full variable domain, in which reference TRBV28 and TRBJ2-1 provide the parts outside the CDR3, is DVKVTQSSRYLVKRTGEKVFLECVQDMDHENMFWYRQDPGLGLRLIYFSYDVKMKEKGDIPEGYSVSREKKERFSLILESASTNQTSMYLCASSIWAVSGSSYNEQFFGPGTRLTVL.

For the CDR3, the DNA is TGTGCCAGTAGTATTAACGGGGGGTTTAGCAATCAGCCCCAGCATTTT. It is translated as CASSINGGFSNQPQHF. This rearrangement joins TRBV19 to TRBJ1-5; D possibly corresponds to TRBD1 (5 bases). The CDR3 contains 16 residues. Germline CDR1 reads LNHDA; CDR2 reads SQIVND (reference sequence). Trimming took off 3 bases at V and 0 bases at J, with 12 bases between the two ends.

This clone was recorded once. The chain carries TRBV5-4 and TRBJ1-1; no definite D call. Germline loops: CDR1 SGHNT, CDR2 YYREEE (reference sequence). V was cut by 0 bases and J by 1 base, with 13 bases left in between. CDR3 length: 16 amino acids. Here the CDR3 reads CASSLELAGRNTEAFF. The CDR3, as DNA: TGTGCCAGCAGCTTGGAGCTTGCAGGCAGGAACACTGAAGCTTTCTTT. Full variable domain (missing parts from reference TRBV5-4 and TRBJ1-1): ETGVTQSPTHLIKTRGQQVTLRCSSQSGHNTVSWYQQALGQGPQFIFQYYREEENGRGNFPPRFSGLQFPNYSSELNVNALELDDSALYLCASSLELAGRNTEAFFGQGTRLTVV.

The V and J genes are TRBV10-3 and TRBJ2-7; D uncertain. Germline CDR1 reads ENHRY; CDR2 reads SYGVKD. CDR3 size: 15 residues. V was shortened by 4 bases and J by 4 bases, with 17 bases between the two germline ends. DNA for the CDR3: TGTGCCATCAGTGCCGACGAACAGTTAAGATACGAGCAGTACTTC. The encoded protein is CAISADEQLRYEQYF.

This clone showed up just once. CDR3 in amino acids: CASRDRGQSGEQYF. The CDR3 nucleotides read TGTGCCAGCAGGGACAGGGGGCAATCAGGCGAGCAGTACTTC. This sequence joins TRBV6-5 and TRBJ2-7, with 11 bases aligning to TRBD1. This CDR3 has 14 amino acids. V lost 6 bases, J lost 6 bases, and 7 bases stayed unmatched. Germline CDR1 is MNHEY and CDR2 is SVGAGI.

The chain couples TRBV5-6 to TRBJ1-1; perhaps TRBD1 as D (5 bases). This CDR3 contains 15 residues. Per the germline V gene, CDR1 is SGHDT and CDR2 is YYEEEE. V shed 4 bases and J shed 4 bases, with 17 bases lying between them. The DNA of the CDR3 is TGTGCCAGCAGCGGCAGGGCCCCCCGCGGCACTGAAGCTTTCTTT. It yields the protein CASSGRAPRGTEAFF.

This chain joins TRBV18 and TRBJ2-2, with D possibly TRBD1 on 6 matching bases. The CDR3 contains 16 residues. V gave up 3 bases and J gave up 5 bases, with 16 bases separating them. CDR1 is KGHSH, CDR2 LQKENI, per germline. The CDR3 here is CASSPNQAGDTGELFF. The CDR3 DNA sequence: TGTGCCAGCTCACCGAATCAGGCAGGGGATACCGGGGAGCTGTTTTTT.

The chain couples TRBV18 to TRBJ2-1; D is uncertain. The CDR3 runs 14 residues. CDR1 is KGHSH and CDR2 is LQKENI in the germline V gene. Trimming took off 6 bases at V and 2 bases at J, with 11 bases between the two ends. The CDR3 is CASSRAAAYNEQFF. The DNA for the CDR3 is TGTGCCAGCTCCCGCGCGGCAGCCTACAATGAGCAGTTCTTC.

This chain uses TRBV7-3 with TRBJ2-6, with 10 bases aligning to TRBD1. The V gene's germline CDR1 is SGHTA and CDR2 FQGTGA. V lost 8 bases and J lost 0; bases outside the gene matches: 10. The CDR3 loop spans 18 amino acids. The CDR3 sequence: CASYGPGTGDSGANVLTF. DNA for the CDR3: TGTGCCAGCTACGGTCCTGGGACAGGGGACTCTGGGGCCAACGTCCTGACTTTC.

V usage is TRBV27 and J usage is TRBJ2-7; 8 nucleotides line up with TRBD1. Germline V gene lookup returns CDR1 MNHEY and CDR2 SMNVEV (reference sequence). Trimming at V came to 4 bases and at J to 4 bases, leaving 6 bases not matched to a gene. CDR3 length: 14 amino acids. CDR3 protein: CASSSTGTGYEQYF. The CDR3 DNA follows: TGTGCCAGCAGTTCAACCGGGACAGGTTACGAGCAGTACTTC.

A word on this clone: At one of its ends the junction is not consistent with the germline gene, which may arise from a read error. The rearrangement joins TRBV7-6 to TRBJ1-2, with a possible D match to TRBD1 (6 bases). The CDR3 loop spans 11 amino acids. The germline gives CDR1 SGHVS, CDR2 FNYEAQ. CDR3 sequence reads: CASSPGTSPEF. CDR3 nucleotides: TGTGCCAGCAGCCCCGGGACATCGCCTGAATTC.

The rearrangement links TRBV19 to TRBJ1-1; D might be TRBD1 (5 bases). The V end was cut by 4 bases, the J end by 10 bases, with 13 bases between. CDR3 length: 12 residues. The V gene's germline CDR1 is LNHDA and CDR2 SQIVND (reference sequence). CDR3 sequence (DNA): TGTGCCAGTAGTAAATCAGGGATCGGAGCTTTCTTT. Translated: CASSKSGIGAFF.

The chain joins TRBV3-1 (or the pseudogene TRBV3-2) to TRBJ2-7; TRBD1 matches 9 bases. Trimming cost V 4 bases and J 2 bases; bases outside gene matches: 6. The CDR3 contains 15 residues. In germline, CDR1 is LGHDT, CDR2 YNNKEL (reference sequence). The CDR3 DNA reads as TGTGCCAGCAGCCCACCCGGGACAGGGACCTACGAGCAGTACTTC. Translation: CASSPPGTGTYEQYF.

This rearrangement joins TRBV5-5 to TRBJ1-1; TRBD1 aligns across 8 bases. Germline loops: CDR1 SGHKS, CDR2 YYEKEE (reference sequence). V lost 2 bases to trimming and J lost 1 base; unmatched junction nucleotides: 7. CDR3 length: 16 amino acids. The CDR3 reads CASSLSPGTGNTEAFF. CDR3 DNA sequence: TGTGCCAGCAGCTTAAGCCCAGGGACAGGGAACACTGAAGCTTTCTTT. Drawing the rest from reference TRBV5-5 and TRBJ1-1, the complete variable domain is DAGVTQSPTHLIKTRGQQVTLRCSPISGHKSVSWYQQVLGQGPQFIFQYYEKEERGRGNFPDRFSARQFPNYSSELNVNALLLGDSALYLCASSLSPGTGNTEAFFGQGTRLTVV.

The V call is TRBV7-2, the J call TRBJ1-6; D remains unclear. With 5 bases removed from V and 6 bases from J, the gap between germline ends came to 14 bases. The CDR3 extends over 15 amino acids. Per germline, CDR1 SGHTA and CDR2 FQGNSA. CDR3 coding DNA: TGTGCCAGCAGCCCTACGGAGGCGCGTAATTCACCCCTCCACTTT. Its translation is CASSPTEARNSPLHF.

The V call is TRBV11-2, the J call TRBJ2-7, with 11 bases lining up with TRBD1. The CDR3 loop spans 15 amino acids. The germline V gene has CDR1 SGHAT and CDR2 FQNNGV. The trim removed 5 bases at V and 4 bases at J, leaving 7 bases unmatched. The chain's CDR3 is CASSAPGQGVYEQYF. The CDR3 DNA reads as TGTGCCAGCAGCGCCCCGGGACAGGGGGTATACGAGCAGTACTTC.

This clone was seen once. V usage is TRBV30 and J usage is TRBJ2-1; TRBD2 matches 16 bases. V shed 2 bases, J shed 7 bases, and the junction held 11 bases outside the gene matches. From germline, CDR1 is GTSNPN and CDR2 SVGIG (reference sequence). The CDR3 has 18 residues. The chain's CDR3 is CAWSNGPGLAGGRNEQFF. The CDR3 nucleotides read TGTGCCTGGAGTAACGGCCCGGGACTAGCGGGAGGGCGTAATGAGCAGTTCTTC.

The chain joins TRBV6-6 to TRBJ2-3; 9 bases map to TRBD2. The CDR3 extends over 14 amino acids. Germline CDR1 and CDR2: MNHNY and SVGAGI (reference sequence). After removal of 5 bases from V and 5 bases from J, the junction contained 5 bases not matched to a gene. The CDR3 DNA reads as TGTGCCAGCAGTCCAATGACTAGCGGAGATACGCAGTATTTT. It encodes CASSPMTSGDTQYF.

The CDR3 region has the DNA TGTGCCAGCAGCCAGCAGGGACGTCCCTACGAGCAGTACTTC. As protein: CASSQQGRPYEQYF. This chain links TRBV5-5 with TRBJ2-7; either TRBD1 or TRBD2 may supply D (5 bases each). The V gene lost 4 bases and the J gene lost 2 bases, with 13 bases spanning the gap. The germline V gene encodes CDR1 SGHKS and CDR2 YYEKEE (reference sequence). The CDR3 extends over 14 amino acids.

The chain joins TRBV2 to TRBJ2-5; maybe TRBD2 (5 bases). This CDR3 has 13 amino acids. Germline CDR1 is SNHLY and CDR2 is FYNNEI. V was pared by 7 bases and J by 3 bases, with 12 bases between. CDR3 in DNA: TGTGCCAGCACCGCGAGGAGGAAAGAGACCCAGTACTTC. Translating gives CASTARRKETQYF.

This sequence joins TRBV7-3 and TRBJ2-1, with 12 nucleotides matching TRBD2. Looked up from germline, CDR1 is SGHTA and CDR2 is FQGTGA. Unmatched junction bases numbered 12, after V lost 5 bases and J lost 4 bases. CDR3 length: 18 residues. The CDR3 region is CASSPRGTSGLRYNEQFF. The DNA of the CDR3 is TGTGCCAGCAGCCCCAGAGGGACTAGCGGGCTCCGATACAATGAGCAGTTCTTC.

The chain combines TRBV2 with TRBJ2-5, with D possibly being TRBD1 (6 bases). Germline V gene lookup returns CDR1 SNHLY and CDR2 FYNNEI. V was shortened by 6 bases and J by 0 bases, with 14 bases between the two germline ends. The CDR3 has 15 residues. CDR3 loop: CASRDTGHYQETQYF. CDR3 bases: TGTGCCAGCAGAGACACGGGACACTACCAAGAGACCCAGTACTTC.

This clone was seen once. The V gene is TRBV29-1, the J gene TRBJ2-1, with D perhaps given as TRBD1 or TRBD2 (6 bases each). Trimming removed 7 bases from V and 4 bases from J, with 14 bases in between. Looked up from germline, CDR1 is SQVTM and CDR2 is ANQGSEA. CDR3 length equals 13 residues. CDR3 protein: CSAPQGLYNEQFF. As DNA, the CDR3 is TGCAGCGCCCCACAGGGACTTTACAATGAGCAGTTCTTC.

The chain combines TRBV20-1 with TRBJ1-2; the D is unclear. This CDR3 contains 11 residues. Trimming stripped 7 bases from V and 7 bases from J, with 13 bases between. Germline V gives CDR1 DFQATT, CDR2 SNEGSKA (reference sequence). CDR3 in DNA: TGCAGTGTGACCCTACAGCCTGGCTACACCTTC. Its protein product is CSVTLQPGYTF.

CDR3 DNA: TGCGCCAGCAGCCAAATGGGGGACAGGACCTCCTCTGGGGCCAACGTCCTGACTTTC. Amino acid sequence: CASSQMGDRTSSGANVLTF. The chain couples TRBV4-1 to TRBJ2-6; TRBD1 agrees at 8 bases. The CDR3 extends over 19 amino acids. Trimming at V came to 2 bases and at J to 0 bases, leaving 9 bases not matched to a gene. In germline, CDR1 is MGHRA, CDR2 YSYEKL.